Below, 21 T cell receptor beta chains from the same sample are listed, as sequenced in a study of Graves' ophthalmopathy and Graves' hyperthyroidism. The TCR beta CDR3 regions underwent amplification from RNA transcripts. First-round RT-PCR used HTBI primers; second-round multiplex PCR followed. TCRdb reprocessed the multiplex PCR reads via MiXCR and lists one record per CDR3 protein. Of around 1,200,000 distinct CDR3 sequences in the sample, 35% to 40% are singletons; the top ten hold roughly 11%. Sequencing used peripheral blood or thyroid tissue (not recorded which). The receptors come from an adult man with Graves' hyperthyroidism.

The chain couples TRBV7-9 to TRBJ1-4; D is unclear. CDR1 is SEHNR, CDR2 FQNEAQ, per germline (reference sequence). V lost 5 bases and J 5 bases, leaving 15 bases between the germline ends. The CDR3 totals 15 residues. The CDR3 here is CASSPGRPQNEKLFF. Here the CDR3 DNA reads TGTGCCAGCAGCCCGGGGAGGCCGCAGAATGAAAAACTGTTTTTT.

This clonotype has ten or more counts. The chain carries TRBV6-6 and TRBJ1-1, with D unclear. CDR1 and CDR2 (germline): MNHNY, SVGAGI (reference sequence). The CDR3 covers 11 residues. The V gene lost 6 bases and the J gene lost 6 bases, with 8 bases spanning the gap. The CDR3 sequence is CASSREAEAFF. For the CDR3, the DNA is TGTGCCAGCAGCCGTGAGGCTGAAGCTTTCTTT.

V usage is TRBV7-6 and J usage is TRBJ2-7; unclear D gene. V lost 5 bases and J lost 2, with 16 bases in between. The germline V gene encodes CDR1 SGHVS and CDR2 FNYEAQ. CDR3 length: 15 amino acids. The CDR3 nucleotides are TGTGCCAGCAGCAAGAGACGGAGTCCCCCCTACGAGCAGTACTTC. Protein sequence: CASSKRRSPPYEQYF.

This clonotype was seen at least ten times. The DNA for the CDR3 is TGCAGTGCTAGGACCGACAGGGACTATGGCTACACCTTC. Translated: CSARTDRDYGYTF. The rearrangement links TRBV20-1 to TRBJ1-2; 7 bases fit TRBD1. The V gene's germline CDR1 is DFQATT and CDR2 SNEGSKA (reference sequence). The V gene end was trimmed by 3 bases and the J gene end by 3 bases; junction bases not matched to a gene: 4. This CDR3 has 13 residues.

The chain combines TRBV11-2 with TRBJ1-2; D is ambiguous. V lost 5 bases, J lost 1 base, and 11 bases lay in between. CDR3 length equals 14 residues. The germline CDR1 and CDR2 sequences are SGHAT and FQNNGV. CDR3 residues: CASSRTNGNYGYTF. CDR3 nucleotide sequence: TGTGCCAGCAGCCGGACGAACGGTAACTATGGCTACACCTTC.

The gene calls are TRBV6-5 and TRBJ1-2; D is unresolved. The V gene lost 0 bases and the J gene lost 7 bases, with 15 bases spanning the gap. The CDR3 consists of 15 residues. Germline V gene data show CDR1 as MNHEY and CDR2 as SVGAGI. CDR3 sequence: CASSYSRAQIGGYTF. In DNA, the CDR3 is TGTGCCAGCAGTTACTCAAGGGCCCAGATCGGTGGCTACACCTTC.

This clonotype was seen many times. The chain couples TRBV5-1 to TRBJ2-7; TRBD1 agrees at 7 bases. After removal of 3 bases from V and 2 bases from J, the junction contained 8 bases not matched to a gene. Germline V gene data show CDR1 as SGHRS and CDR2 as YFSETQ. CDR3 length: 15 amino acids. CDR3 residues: CASSSRQGTAYEQYF. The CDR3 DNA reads TGCGCCAGCAGCTCTCGACAGGGTACGGCCTACGAGCAGTACTTC. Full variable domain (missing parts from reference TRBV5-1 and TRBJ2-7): KAGVTQTPRYLIKTRGQQVTLSCSPISGHRSVSWYQQTPGQGLQFLFEYFSETQRNKGNFPGRFSGRQFSNSRSEMNVSTLELGDSALYLCASSSRQGTAYEQYFGPGTRLTVT.

CDR3 protein: CSAGLGKFETQYF. As DNA, the CDR3 is TGCAGTGCCGGCCTGGGAAAGTTTGAGACCCAGTACTTC. The chain joins TRBV20-1 to TRBJ2-5; D is undetermined. The CDR3 runs 13 residues. Germline CDR1 reads DFQATT; CDR2 reads SNEGSKA (reference sequence). Trimming pared 6 bases from V and 5 bases from J, leaving 16 bases between.

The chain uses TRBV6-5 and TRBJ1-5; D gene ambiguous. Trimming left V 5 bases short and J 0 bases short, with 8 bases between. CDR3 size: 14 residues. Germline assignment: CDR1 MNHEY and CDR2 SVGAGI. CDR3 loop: CASSDNNSNQPQHF. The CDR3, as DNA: TGTGCCAGCAGTGACAATAATAGCAATCAGCCCCAGCATTTT.

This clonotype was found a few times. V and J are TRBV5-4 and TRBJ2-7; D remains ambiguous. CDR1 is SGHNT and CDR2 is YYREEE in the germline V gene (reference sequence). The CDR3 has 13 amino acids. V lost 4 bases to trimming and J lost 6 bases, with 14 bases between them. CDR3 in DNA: TGTGCCAGCAGCCAAGATAATGGTAGCGAGCAGTACTTC. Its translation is CASSQDNGSEQYF.

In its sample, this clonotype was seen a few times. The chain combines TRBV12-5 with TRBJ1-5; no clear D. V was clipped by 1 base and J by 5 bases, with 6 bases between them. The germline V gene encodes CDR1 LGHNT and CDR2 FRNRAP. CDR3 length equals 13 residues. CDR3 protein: CASGLDPDQPQHF. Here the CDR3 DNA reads TGTGCTAGTGGTTTGGACCCGGATCAGCCCCAGCATTTT.

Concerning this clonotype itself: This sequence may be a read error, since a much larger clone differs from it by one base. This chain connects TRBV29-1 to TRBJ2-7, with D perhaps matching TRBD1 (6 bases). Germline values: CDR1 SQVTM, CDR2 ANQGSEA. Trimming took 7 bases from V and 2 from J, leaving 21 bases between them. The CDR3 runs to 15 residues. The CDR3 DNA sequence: TGCAGCGCCAGACAGGATCTTCCGTTCACCTACGAGCAGTACTTC. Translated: CSARQDLPFTYEQYF.

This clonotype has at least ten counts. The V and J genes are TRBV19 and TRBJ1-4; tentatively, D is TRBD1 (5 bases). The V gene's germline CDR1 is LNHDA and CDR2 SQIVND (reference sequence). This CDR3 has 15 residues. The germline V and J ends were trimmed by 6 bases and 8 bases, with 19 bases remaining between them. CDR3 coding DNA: TGTGCCAGTAGGAACAGTATCAGGGTGGGCGAAAAACTGTTTTTT. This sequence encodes CASRNSIRVGEKLFF.

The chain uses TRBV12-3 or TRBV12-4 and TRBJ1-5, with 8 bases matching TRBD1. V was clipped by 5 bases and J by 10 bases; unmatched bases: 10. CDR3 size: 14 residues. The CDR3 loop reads CASSGAGGSQPQHF. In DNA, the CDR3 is TGTGCCAGCAGTGGGGCAGGGGGCTCTCAACCCCAGCATTTT.

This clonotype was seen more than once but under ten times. CDR3 bases: TGTGCCAGCAGTTACTTTGGGATTAGCAATCAGCCCCAGCATTTT. Its protein product is CASSYFGISNQPQHF. V and J are TRBV9 and TRBJ1-5; D not resolved. In germline, CDR1 is SGDLS, CDR2 YYNGEE. This CDR3 contains 15 residues. Between the trimmed V and J ends, which lost 5 bases and 0 bases, there was a span of 12 bases.

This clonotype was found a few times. This CDR3 reads CASRQDAPGAEQYF. CDR3 DNA sequence: TGTGCCAGCAGGCAGGACGCCCCTGGGGCCGAGCAGTACTTC. The rearrangement joins TRBV12-3 or TRBV12-4 to TRBJ2-5; TRBD1 might be the D (5 bases). The last part of the DNA fits TRBJ2-7 better; the J call may be wrong. The CDR3 contains 14 residues.

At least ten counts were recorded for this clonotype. The CDR3 bases are TGTGCCAGCAGCTTAGTCTGGGGTGGGAGCAATCAGCCCCAGCATTTT. Its translation: CASSLVWGGSNQPQHF. The gene calls are TRBV7-8 and TRBJ1-5; D is unresolved. CDR3 length: 16 residues. Germline V gives CDR1 SGHVS, CDR2 FQNEAQ. The V gene lost 1 base and the J gene lost 1 base, with 11 bases spanning the gap.

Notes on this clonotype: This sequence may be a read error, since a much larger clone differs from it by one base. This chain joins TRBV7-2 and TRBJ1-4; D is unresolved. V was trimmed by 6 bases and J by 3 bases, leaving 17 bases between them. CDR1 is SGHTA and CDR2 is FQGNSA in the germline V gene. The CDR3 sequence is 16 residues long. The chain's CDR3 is CASRQSWVLANEKLFF. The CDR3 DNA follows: TGTGCCAGCAGGCAAAGTTGGGTTCTAGCTAATGAAAAACTGTTTTTT. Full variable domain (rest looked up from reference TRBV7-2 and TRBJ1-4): GAGVSQSPSNKVTEKGKDVELRCDPISGHTALYWYRQSLGQGLEFLIYFQGNSAPDKSGLPSDRFSAERTGGSVSTLTIQRTQQEDSAVYLCASRQSWVLANEKLFFGSGTQLSVL.

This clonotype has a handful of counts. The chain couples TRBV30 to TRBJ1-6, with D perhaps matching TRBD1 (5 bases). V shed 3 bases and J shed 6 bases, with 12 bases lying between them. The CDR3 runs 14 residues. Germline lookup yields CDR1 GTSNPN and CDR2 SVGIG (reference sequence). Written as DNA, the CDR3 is TGTGCCTGGAGGCTGACAGTTTCTAATTCACCCCTCCACTTT. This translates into CAWRLTVSNSPLHF.

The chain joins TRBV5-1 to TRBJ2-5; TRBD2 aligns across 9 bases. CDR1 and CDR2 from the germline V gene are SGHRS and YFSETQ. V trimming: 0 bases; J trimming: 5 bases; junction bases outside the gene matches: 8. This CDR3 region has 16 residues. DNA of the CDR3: TGCGCCAGCAGCTTGGTGGCTAGCGGGAAGGGTGAGACCCAGTACTTC. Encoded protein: CASSLVASGKGETQYF.

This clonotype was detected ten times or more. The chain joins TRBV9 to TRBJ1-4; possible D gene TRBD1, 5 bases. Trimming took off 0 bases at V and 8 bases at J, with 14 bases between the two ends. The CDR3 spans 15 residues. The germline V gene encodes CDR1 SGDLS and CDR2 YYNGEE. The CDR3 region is CASSVDWGPREKLFF. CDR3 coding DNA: TGTGCCAGCAGCGTAGATTGGGGCCCACGGGAAAAACTGTTTTTT.